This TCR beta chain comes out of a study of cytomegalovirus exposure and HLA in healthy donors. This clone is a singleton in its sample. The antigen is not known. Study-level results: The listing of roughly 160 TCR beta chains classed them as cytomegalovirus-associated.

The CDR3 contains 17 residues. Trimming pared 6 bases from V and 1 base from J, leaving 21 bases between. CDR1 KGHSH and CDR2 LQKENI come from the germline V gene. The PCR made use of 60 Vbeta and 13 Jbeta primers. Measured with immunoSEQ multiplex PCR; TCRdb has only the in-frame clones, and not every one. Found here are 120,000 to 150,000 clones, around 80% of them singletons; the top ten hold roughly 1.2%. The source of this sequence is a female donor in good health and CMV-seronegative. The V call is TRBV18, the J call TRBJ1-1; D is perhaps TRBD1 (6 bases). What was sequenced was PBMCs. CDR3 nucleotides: TGTGCCAGCTCCCGCGGCCCTCGGACAGAAGAGAACACTGAAGCTTTCTTT. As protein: CASSRGPRTEENTEAFF.